These 13 T cell receptor beta chains came from one sample sequenced in a study of cytomegalovirus exposure and HLA in healthy donors. PCR employed 60 Vbeta and 13 Jbeta primers. TCRdb's copy holds only in-frame clones and misses some; the assay was immunoSEQ multiplex PCR. The sample shows 100,000 to 120,000 clones, over 65% of them seen only once. Sequencing used PBMCs. These receptors came from a man aged 25-40 years in good health and CMV-seropositive.

The V and J genes are TRBV7-9 and TRBJ2-1, with D maybe TRBD2 (5 bases). CDR1 and CDR2 (germline): SEHNR, FQNEAQ (reference sequence). This CDR3 has 14 amino acids. Trimming took off 5 bases at V and 6 bases at J, with 14 bases between the two ends. DNA of the CDR3: TGTGCCAGCAGCCCGGGATTCGCGGGCAATGAGCAGTTCTTC. Translating gives CASSPGFAGNEQFF.

The rearrangement uses TRBV4-1 and TRBJ2-3; 7 nucleotides line up with TRBD2. Trimming removed 0 bases from V and 2 bases from J; junction bases left unmatched: 5. Germline CDR1 reads MGHRA; CDR2 reads YSYEKL. The CDR3 is 16 residues long. CDR3 nucleotides: TGCGCCAGCAGCCAAGAGGTGGGGGGGAACACAGATACGCAGTATTTT. Protein sequence: CASSQEVGGNTDTQYF.

J is TRBJ1-5 and V is TRBV5-8; D remains ambiguous. The CDR3 is 12 amino acids. The germline CDR1 and CDR2 sequences are SGHTS and YDEGEE. Trimming removed 5 bases at V and 8 bases at J, with 11 bases between. In DNA, the CDR3 is TGTGCCAGCAGGGGCGCTCTAAAGCCCCAGCATTTT. It specifies CASRGALKPQHF.

This clone was counted only a few times. The J gene is TRBJ2-5, the V gene TRBV7-2, with D perhaps TRBD1 (5 bases). Germline CDR1 and CDR2: SGHTA and FQGNSA. This CDR3 spans 14 amino acids. V lost 2 bases and J 5 bases, leaving 12 bases between the germline ends. CDR3 DNA sequence: TGTGCCAGCAGCTTAAGGCCTAAGGGGGAGACCCAGTACTTC. Its translation is CASSLRPKGETQYF.

The chain employs TRBV7-2 and TRBJ2-3; D might be TRBD2 (7 bases). This CDR3 has 17 residues. Trimming stripped 0 bases from V and 3 bases from J, with 16 bases between. Germline V gene lookup returns CDR1 SGHTA and CDR2 FQGNSA. The CDR3 region is CASSLAGGGAGTDTQYF. CDR3 nucleotides: TGTGCCAGCAGCTTAGCTGGAGGGGGGGCAGGGACAGATACGCAGTATTTT.

The chain is built from TRBV4-3 and TRBJ2-3; 9 positions match TRBD1. The germline V gene has CDR1 LGHNA and CDR2 YSLEER. The CDR3 is made up of 16 amino acids. V lost 0 bases and J lost 5; bases outside the gene matches: 6. The CDR3 bases are TGCGCCAGCAGCCAAGATATGGGACAGGGTGTAGATACGCAGTATTTT. This codes for CASSQDMGQGVDTQYF.

This chain connects TRBV6-4 to TRBJ2-1; maybe TRBD2 (6 bases). V was clipped by 4 bases and J by 11 bases, with 21 bases between them. The CDR3 spans 15 residues. Germline CDR1 and CDR2: MRHNA and SNTAGT. The chain's CDR3 is CASSVASAGSGQQFF. The CDR3, as DNA: TGTGCCAGCAGTGTCGCTAGCGCAGGATCGGGCCAGCAGTTCTTC.

As regards this clone: Mismatch with germline at one junction end may stem from a read error. V gene TRBV4-1 combines with J gene TRBJ2-7, with 12 nucleotides matching TRBD2. The length of the CDR3 is 15 residues. Germline V gives CDR1 MGHRA, CDR2 YSYEKL. CDR3 sequence: CASSPRTSGDREQYF. The CDR3 DNA reads TGCGCTAGCAGCCCCCGGACTAGCGGGGACCGCGAGCAGTACTTC.

This chain connects TRBV18 to TRBJ2-1; TRBD1 matches at 9 bases. V gave up 3 bases and J gave up 7 bases; unmatched junction bases: 10. Germline V gives CDR1 KGHSH, CDR2 LQKENI. The CDR3 has 16 residues. The CDR3 nucleotides read TGTGCCAGCTCACCCCTACAACAGGGGGCCGAGAATGAGCAGTTCTTC. Protein sequence: CASSPLQQGAENEQFF.

CDR3 DNA: TGTGCCAGTAGTCCCCTGACAGGGGGGCCCAATTCACCCCTCCACTTT. As protein: CASSPLTGGPNSPLHF. The chain combines TRBV19 with TRBJ1-6; the match to TRBD1 covers 9 bases. The junction had 9 bases not matched to a gene; V was cut back by 5 bases and J by 7 bases. The CDR3 sequence is 16 residues long. Germline CDR1 reads LNHDA; CDR2 reads SQIVND (reference sequence).

The chain links TRBV4-1 to TRBJ2-7; D is possibly TRBD2 (6 bases). The V gene lost 0 bases and the J gene lost 8 bases, with 14 bases spanning the gap. The CDR3 loop spans 14 amino acids. Germline V lookup: CDR1 MGHRA, CDR2 YSYEKL. The CDR3 here is CASSQDRLAPQQYF. Written as DNA, the CDR3 is TGCGCCAGCAGCCAAGATCGGCTAGCGCCCCAGCAGTACTTC.

This clone appeared a few times. The J gene is TRBJ2-5, the V gene TRBV19, with D possibly matching TRBD1 (6 bases). V lost 3 bases and J lost 5, with 19 bases in between. This CDR3 region has 16 residues. Per the germline V gene, CDR1 is LNHDA and CDR2 is SQIVND (reference sequence). The CDR3: CASSIAAGAIAETQYF. The CDR3 DNA follows: TGTGCCAGTAGTATTGCGGCAGGGGCCATCGCTGAGACCCAGTACTTC.

The sample holds one count of this clone. This chain connects TRBV9 to TRBJ1-3; weak D call: TRBD1 (6 bases). CDR1 is SGDLS, CDR2 YYNGEE, per germline. CDR3 length: 15 residues. The germline V and J ends were trimmed by 3 bases and 3 bases, with 13 bases remaining between them. The CDR3 spells CASSETGIGGNTIYF. The CDR3, as DNA: TGTGCCAGCAGCGAAACAGGGATTGGTGGAAACACCATATATTTT.